The text below deals with one T cell receptor (beta chain). The antigen is not known. TCRdb keeps only in-frame clones here, not all; method: immunoSEQ multiplex PCR. This table has 80,000 or so clones, about four fifths appearing once. The sample comes from a study of identifying expanded T cells in peripheral blood. General observations from the study: Variance in clone template counts between two-week samples significantly increased with total template count across all healthy donors.

Input material: blood. This sequence originates from a person between 18 and 75 years old in good health.

The CDR3 region is CASSLVPRQASGPDQPQHF. In DNA, the CDR3 is TGTGCCAGCAGCTTGGTTCCGAGACAGGCCTCGGGGCCAGATCAGCCCCAGCATTTT. The V and J genes are TRBV5-5 and TRBJ1-5; D may be TRBD1 (6 bases). Looked up from germline, CDR1 is SGHKS and CDR2 is YYEKEE (reference sequence). The CDR3 is 19 residues long. V was clipped by 0 bases and J by 5 bases, with 24 bases between them. The full variable domain, in which reference TRBV5-5 and TRBJ1-5 provide the parts outside the CDR3, is DAGVTQSPTHLIKTRGQQVTLRCSPISGHKSVSWYQQVLGQGPQFIFQYYEKEERGRGNFPDRFSARQFPNYSSELNVNALLLGDSALYLCASSLVPRQASGPDQPQHFGDGTRLSIL.